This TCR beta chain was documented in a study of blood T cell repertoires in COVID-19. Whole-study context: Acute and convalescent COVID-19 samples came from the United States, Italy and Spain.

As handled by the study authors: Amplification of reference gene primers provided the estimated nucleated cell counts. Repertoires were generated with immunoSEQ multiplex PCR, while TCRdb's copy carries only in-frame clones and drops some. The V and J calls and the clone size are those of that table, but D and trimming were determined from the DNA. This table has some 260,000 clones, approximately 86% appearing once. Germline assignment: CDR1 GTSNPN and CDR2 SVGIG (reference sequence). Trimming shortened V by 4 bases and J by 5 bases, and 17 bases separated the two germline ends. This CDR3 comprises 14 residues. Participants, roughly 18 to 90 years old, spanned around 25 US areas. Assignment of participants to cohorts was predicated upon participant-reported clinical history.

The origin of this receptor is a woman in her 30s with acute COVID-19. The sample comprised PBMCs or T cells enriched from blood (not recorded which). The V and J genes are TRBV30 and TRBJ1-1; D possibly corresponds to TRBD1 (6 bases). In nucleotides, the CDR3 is TGTGCCTGGAACACGGCCTCAGGGGCTACTGAAGCTTTCTTT. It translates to CAWNTASGATEAFF.